The 15 T cell receptor beta chains given below trace back to one sample, sequenced in a study of cytomegalovirus exposure and HLA in healthy donors. PCR amplification relied on 60 Vbeta primers (plus 13 Jbeta primers). Clones were sequenced by immunoSEQ multiplex PCR, and TCRdb holds only the in-frame ones, with some missing. The repertoire includes some 120,000 clones, less than 80% of them detected once, and 2.2% sits in the top ten. Material: PBMCs. These receptors were taken from a woman aged 30 to 39 in good health and CMV-seronegative.

The chain carries TRBV5-6 and TRBJ2-2; D is undetermined. The CDR3 extends over 14 amino acids. Germline CDR1 is SGHDT and CDR2 is YYEEEE. Trimming cost V 0 bases and J 5 bases, with 8 bases left between them. This CDR3 reads CASSLVIKTGELFF. As DNA, the CDR3 is TGTGCCAGCAGCTTGGTTATAAAAACCGGGGAGCTGTTTTTT.

The chain carries TRBV9 and TRBJ2-5; 15 nucleotides line up with TRBD2. Germline V gene lookup returns CDR1 SGDLS and CDR2 YYNGEE. Trimming took 0 bases from V and 5 from J; bases not matched to a gene: 11. The CDR3 consists of 19 residues. CDR3 DNA sequence: TGTGCCAGCAGCGTAGCTACTGGGACTAGCGGGAGGATGGGGGAGACCCAGTACTTC. Translating it yields CASSVATGTSGRMGETQYF.

This clone was counted a few times. The genes are TRBV6-4 and TRBJ2-1; a weak D match, TRBD2 (6 bases). In germline, CDR1 is MRHNA, CDR2 SNTAGT. The CDR3 runs to 15 residues. V lost 3 bases, J lost 9 bases, and 18 bases lay in between. CDR3 in amino acids: CASSDSSAGLLEQFF. Here the CDR3 DNA reads TGTGCCAGCAGTGATTCTTCGGCGGGGCTTCTTGAGCAGTTCTTC.

V usage is TRBV4-3 and J usage is TRBJ2-6; possible D gene TRBD1, 5 bases. V was trimmed by 0 bases and J by 2 bases, leaving 8 bases between them. The CDR3 runs to 16 residues. Germline assignment: CDR1 LGHNA and CDR2 YSLEER. The CDR3 DNA follows: TGCGCCAGCAGCCAAGACCCAGGGACTGGGGCCAACGTCCTGACTTTC. This codes for CASSQDPGTGANVLTF.

This clone was seen only a few times. This rearrangement joins TRBV6-1 to TRBJ1-1; D possibly corresponds to TRBD1 (5 bases). V was clipped by 3 bases and J by 5 bases, with 10 bases between them. Germline V gene lookup returns CDR1 MNHNS and CDR2 SASEGT. This CDR3 contains 13 residues. In nucleotides, the CDR3 is TGTGCCAGCAGTGACCAGGGTCGGACTGAAGCTTTCTTT. The encoded protein is CASSDQGRTEAFF.

The chain links TRBV29-1 to TRBJ2-1; 7 bases match TRBD2. Germline loops: CDR1 SQVTM, CDR2 ANQGSEA. Trimming cost V 3 bases and J 5 bases; bases outside gene matches: 13. The CDR3 is 16 amino acids. In DNA form, the CDR3 reads TGCAGCGTTGACGAATCAATGGGAGGGCCGGACAATGAGCAGTTCTTC. Its translation is CSVDESMGGPDNEQFF.

This clone was recorded a few times. The genes are TRBV5-8 and TRBJ2-1; 10 nucleotides align to TRBD2. The CDR3 extends over 15 amino acids. Germline trimming cut 2 bases from V and 8 bases from J; bases unmatched to any gene: 7. CDR1 SGHTS and CDR2 YDEGEE come from the germline V gene. The CDR3 loop reads CASSFRASGSYEQFF. The CDR3 region has the DNA TGTGCCAGCAGCTTTAGGGCTAGCGGGAGTTATGAGCAGTTCTTC. Full variable domain (rest looked up from reference TRBV5-8 and TRBJ2-1): EAGVTQSPTHLIKTRGQQATLRCSPISGHTSVYWYQQALGLGLQFLLWYDEGEERNRGNFPPRFSGRQFPNYSSELNVNALELEDSALYLCASSFRASGSYEQFFGPGTRLTVL.

The chain employs TRBV6-6 and TRBJ2-3; TRBD1 matches 9 bases. In germline, CDR1 is MNHNY, CDR2 SVGAGI (reference sequence). This CDR3 comprises 16 residues. V dropped 6 bases and J dropped 2; count of bases not matched to a gene: 9. The CDR3 protein is CASRRTGTGNTDTQYF. The CDR3 bases are TGTGCCAGCAGGCGAACCGGGACAGGGAACACAGATACGCAGTATTTT.

The chain is built from TRBV30 and TRBJ1-2; TRBD1 is a possible D gene (6 bases). The V and J ends lost 4 bases and 6 bases respectively, with 9 bases between them. This CDR3 has 11 amino acids. CDR1 is GTSNPN, CDR2 SVGIG, per germline (reference sequence). The CDR3 DNA is TGTGCCTGGACAGGGGTTAATGGCTACACCTTC. As protein: CAWTGVNGYTF. Looking up the rest from reference TRBV30 and TRBJ1-2 gives the full variable domain: SQTIHQWPATLVQPVGSPLSLECTVEGTSNPNLYWYRQAAGRGLQLLFYSVGIGQISSEVPQNLSASRPQDRQFILSSKKLLLSDSGFYLCAWTGVNGYTFGSGTRLTVV.

The V gene is TRBV5-1, the J gene TRBJ1-4, with 9 bases fitting TRBD1. CDR3 length: 17 residues. V trimming: 4 bases; J trimming: 7 bases; junction bases outside the gene matches: 14. CDR1 SGHRS and CDR2 YFSETQ come from the germline V gene. This chain's CDR3 is CASSKGQGLTQGEKLFF. CDR3 in DNA: TGCGCCAGCAGCAAAGGACAGGGGCTAACCCAGGGTGAAAAACTGTTTTTT.

CDR3 in amino acids: CASSYGQGAIASTDTQYF. In nucleotides, the CDR3 is TGCGCCAGCAGCTACGGACAGGGGGCGATTGCTAGCACAGATACGCAGTATTTT. The genes are TRBV5-1 and TRBJ2-3, with 11 nucleotides matching TRBD1. The CDR3 length is 18 residues. V was clipped by 3 bases and J by 0 bases; unmatched bases: 9. Germline lookup yields CDR1 SGHRS and CDR2 YFSETQ.

This clone was counted between two and nine times. The V gene is TRBV7-9, the J gene TRBJ1-5, with 10 bases identical to TRBD1. With V trimmed by 3 bases and J by 4 bases, 6 bases remained unmatched. Germline V gives CDR1 SEHNR, CDR2 FQNEAQ (reference sequence). The CDR3 is 16 amino acids. In DNA, the CDR3 is TGTGCCAGCAGCTTCGCGGGACAGGGGAAAAATCAGCCCCAGCATTTT. This translates into CASSFAGQGKNQPQHF.

This clone was detected a few times. Other DNA variants within this sample encode the same CDR3. The rearrangement links TRBV28 to TRBJ1-5; a weak D match, TRBD1 (5 bases). Per the germline V gene, CDR1 is MDHEN and CDR2 is SYDVKM. Trimming shortened V by 3 bases and J by 1 base, and 10 bases separated the two germline ends. CDR3 length: 15 residues. The DNA for the CDR3 is TGTGCCAGCAGTTTTGGGGGGGGAAGCAATCAGCCCCAGCATTTT. As protein: CASSFGGGSNQPQHF.

This clone occurred a few times. The chain couples TRBV18 to TRBJ1-1; possibly TRBD1 for D (6 bases). Germline V gene lookup returns CDR1 KGHSH and CDR2 LQKENI. V was cut by 2 bases and J by 2 bases, with 9 bases left in between. CDR3 length: 14 amino acids. This chain's CDR3 is CASSPGTPNTEAFF. In DNA, the CDR3 is TGTGCCAGCTCACCAGGGACACCCAACACTGAAGCTTTCTTT.

The chain has TRBV27 and TRBJ2-1; D perhaps matches TRBD1 (6 bases). V lost 0 bases, J lost 2 bases, and 11 bases lay in between. Germline V gives CDR1 MNHEY, CDR2 SMNVEV (reference sequence). CDR3 length: 16 residues. The CDR3 nucleotides are TGTGCCAGCAGTTTATCCTCGACAGGACCCTACAATGAGCAGTTCTTC. This encodes CASSLSSTGPYNEQFF.